A single count supports the clone carrying this T cell receptor (beta chain). The data derive from a study of blood T cell repertoires in COVID-19. Measured with immunoSEQ multiplex PCR; TCRdb has only the in-frame clones, and not every one. The sample comprises over 200,000 clones, about 87% of which are singletons, and 3.7% rests with the top ten. This TCR came from a woman under 40 who had been exposed to COVID-19. Source material: PBMCs or T cells enriched from blood (not recorded which).

The CDR3, as DNA: TGTGCCAGTAGTATGCGGACAGAGAACACTGAAGCTTTCTTT. This translates into CASSMRTENTEAFF. This chain connects TRBV19 to TRBJ1-1; D is possibly TRBD1 (6 bases). The CDR3 totals 14 residues. Deletions cut 3 bases from V and 1 base from J, with 9 bases between. Per germline, CDR1 LNHDA and CDR2 SQIVND (reference sequence).